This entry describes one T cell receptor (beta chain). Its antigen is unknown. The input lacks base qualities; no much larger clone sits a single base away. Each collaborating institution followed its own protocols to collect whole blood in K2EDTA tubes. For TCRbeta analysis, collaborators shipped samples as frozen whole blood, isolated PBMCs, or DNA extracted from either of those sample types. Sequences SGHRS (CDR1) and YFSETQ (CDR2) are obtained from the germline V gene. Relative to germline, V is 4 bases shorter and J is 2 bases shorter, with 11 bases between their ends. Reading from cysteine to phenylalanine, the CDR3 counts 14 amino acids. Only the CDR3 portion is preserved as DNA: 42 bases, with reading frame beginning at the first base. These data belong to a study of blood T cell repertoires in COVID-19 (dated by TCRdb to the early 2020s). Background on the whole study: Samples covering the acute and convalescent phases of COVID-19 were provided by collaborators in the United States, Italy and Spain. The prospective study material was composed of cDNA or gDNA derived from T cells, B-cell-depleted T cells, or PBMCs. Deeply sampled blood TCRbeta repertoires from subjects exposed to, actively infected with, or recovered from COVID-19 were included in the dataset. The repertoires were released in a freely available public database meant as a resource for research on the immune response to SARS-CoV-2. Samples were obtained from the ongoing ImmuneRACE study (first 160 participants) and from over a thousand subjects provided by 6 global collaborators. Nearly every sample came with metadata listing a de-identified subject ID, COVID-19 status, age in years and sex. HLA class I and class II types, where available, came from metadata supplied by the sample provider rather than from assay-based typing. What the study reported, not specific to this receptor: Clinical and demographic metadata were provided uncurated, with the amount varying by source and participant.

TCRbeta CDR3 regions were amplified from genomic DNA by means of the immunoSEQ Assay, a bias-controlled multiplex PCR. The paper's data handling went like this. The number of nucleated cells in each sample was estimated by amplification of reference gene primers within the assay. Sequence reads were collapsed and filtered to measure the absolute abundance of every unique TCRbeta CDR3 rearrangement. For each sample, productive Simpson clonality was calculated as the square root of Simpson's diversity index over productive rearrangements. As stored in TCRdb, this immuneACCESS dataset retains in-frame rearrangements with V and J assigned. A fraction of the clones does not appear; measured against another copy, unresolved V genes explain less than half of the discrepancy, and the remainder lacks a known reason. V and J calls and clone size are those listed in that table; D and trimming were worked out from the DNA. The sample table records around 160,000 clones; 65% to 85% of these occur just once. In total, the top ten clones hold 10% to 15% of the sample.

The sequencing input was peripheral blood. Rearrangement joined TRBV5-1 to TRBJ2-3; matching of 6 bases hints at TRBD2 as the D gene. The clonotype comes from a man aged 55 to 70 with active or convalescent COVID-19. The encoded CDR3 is CASSNGDFTDTQYF. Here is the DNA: TGCGCCAGCAGCAATGGGGACTTCACAGATACGCAGTATTTT.